This T cell receptor (beta chain) came from a study of blood T cell repertoires in COVID-19. Study details: The samples span acute and convalescent COVID-19 from the United States, Italy and Spain.

Sequenced by immunoSEQ multiplex PCR; TCRdb stores in-frame clones only, minus some. This sample has about 120,000 clones, with approximately 90% found just once. The V and J ends lost 6 bases and 7 bases, in that order; junction bases with no gene match: 12. CDR1 MNHEY and CDR2 SVGAGI come from the germline V gene. There are 14 residues in the CDR3. The sequence came from a human donor with active COVID-19. The donor label of this sample is uncertain. The chain joins TRBV6-5 to TRBJ2-7; 7 bases line up with TRBD2. Material: peripheral blood. This chain's CDR3 is CASRLGGTTGEQYF. DNA of the CDR3: TGTGCCAGCAGGCTCGGGGGGACTACTGGGGAGCAGTACTTC.